This TCR beta chain was obtained from a study of response to subunit inactivated influenza vaccine. This clonotype was seen at least ten times. Using its own MiXCR run on the RT-PCR reads, TCRdb lists one record per CDR3 protein. Of approximately 530,000 distinct CDR3 sequences listed, roughly 8.2% are singletons. The origin of this receptor is a man aged 45 to 70 who received an inactivated influenza vaccine. The material sequenced was PBMCs from blood, taken around 25 months after vaccination.

The chain's CDR3 is CAIKGGLANVLTF. As DNA, the CDR3 is TGTGCCATAAAAGGGGGCTTGGCCAACGTCCTGACTTTC. This chain connects TRBV12-3 or TRBV12-4 to TRBJ2-6; TRBD1 aligns across 7 bases. There are 13 residues in the CDR3. Germline trimming cut 10 bases from V and 6 bases from J; bases unmatched to any gene: 6.